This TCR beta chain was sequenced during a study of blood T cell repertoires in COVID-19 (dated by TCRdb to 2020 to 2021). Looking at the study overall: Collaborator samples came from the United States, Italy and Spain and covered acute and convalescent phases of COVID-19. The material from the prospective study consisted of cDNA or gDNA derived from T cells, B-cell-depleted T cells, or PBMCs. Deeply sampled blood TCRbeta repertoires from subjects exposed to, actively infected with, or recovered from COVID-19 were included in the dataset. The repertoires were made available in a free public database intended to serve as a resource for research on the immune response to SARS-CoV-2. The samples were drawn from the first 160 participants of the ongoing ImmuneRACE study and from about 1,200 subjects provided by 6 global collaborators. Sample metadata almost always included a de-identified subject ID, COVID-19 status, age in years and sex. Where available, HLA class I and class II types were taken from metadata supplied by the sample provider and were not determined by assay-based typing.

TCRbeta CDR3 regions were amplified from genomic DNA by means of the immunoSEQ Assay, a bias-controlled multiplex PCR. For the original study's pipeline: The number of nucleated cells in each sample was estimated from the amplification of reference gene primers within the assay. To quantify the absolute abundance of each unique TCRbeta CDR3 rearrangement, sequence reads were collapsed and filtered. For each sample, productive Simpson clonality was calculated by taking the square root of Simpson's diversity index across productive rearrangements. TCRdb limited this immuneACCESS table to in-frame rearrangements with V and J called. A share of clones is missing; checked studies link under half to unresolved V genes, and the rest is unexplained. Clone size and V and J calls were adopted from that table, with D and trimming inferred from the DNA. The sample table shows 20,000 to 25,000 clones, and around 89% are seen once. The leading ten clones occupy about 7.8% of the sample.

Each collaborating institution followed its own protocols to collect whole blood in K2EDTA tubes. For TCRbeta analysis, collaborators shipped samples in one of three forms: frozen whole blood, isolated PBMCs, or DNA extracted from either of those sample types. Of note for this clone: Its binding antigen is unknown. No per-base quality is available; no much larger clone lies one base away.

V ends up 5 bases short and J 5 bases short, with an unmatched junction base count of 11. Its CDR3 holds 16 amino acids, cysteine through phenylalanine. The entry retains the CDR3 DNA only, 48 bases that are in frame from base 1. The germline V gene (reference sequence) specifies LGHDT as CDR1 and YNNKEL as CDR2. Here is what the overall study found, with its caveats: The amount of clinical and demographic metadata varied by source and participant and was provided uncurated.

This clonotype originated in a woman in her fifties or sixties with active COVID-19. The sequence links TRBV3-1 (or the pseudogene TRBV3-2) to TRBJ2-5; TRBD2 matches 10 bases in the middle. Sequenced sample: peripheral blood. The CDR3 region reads CASSSGLASSGETQYF. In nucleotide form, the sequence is TGTGCCAGCAGCTCGGGACTAGCGAGTTCGGGGGAGACCCAGTACTTC.